A single sample is the source of the 18 T cell receptor beta chains below, sequenced in a study of early T cells in non-severe SARS-CoV-2 infection. TCRdb recomputed calls from the 5' RACE reads with MiXCR, one row per CDR3 protein. The table records 48,000 or so distinct CDR3 sequences, about 6.2% of them present only once. The sample was whole blood, taken at baseline. The receptor set was obtained from an adult who was a healthcare worker with PCR-confirmed SARS-CoV-2 infection or an uninfected control (not recorded which).

This clonotype was recorded at least ten times. The V and J genes are TRBV7-6 and TRBJ2-2; TRBD2 matches at 8 bases. This CDR3 comprises 14 residues. The germline gives CDR1 SGHVS, CDR2 FNYEAQ. J gave up 4 bases and V 7 bases, and 5 bases lay outside the gene matches. This CDR3 is CASTLAGRTGELFF. The CDR3 nucleotides read TGTGCCAGCACTCTAGCGGGTCGCACCGGGGAGCTGTTTTTT.

Ten or more counts support this clonotype. The chain joins TRBV7-2 to TRBJ2-1; a weak D match, TRBD1 (5 bases). The CDR3 covers 13 residues. The germline V and J ends were trimmed by 3 bases and 8 bases, with 11 bases remaining between them. The germline CDR1 and CDR2 sequences are SGHTA and FQGNSA. DNA for the CDR3: TGTGCCAGCAGCTTGTATGGGGCGTATGAGCAGTTCTTC. Translating it yields CASSLYGAYEQFF.

This sequence joins TRBV20-1 and TRBJ2-5; D possibly corresponds to TRBD2 (5 bases). The CDR3 loop spans 14 amino acids. Germline values: CDR1 DFQATT, CDR2 SNEGSKA (reference sequence). Trimming cost V 0 bases and J 1 base, with 9 bases left between them. The CDR3 region is CSARDRLAQETQYF. In DNA, the CDR3 is TGCAGTGCTAGAGATCGGCTAGCCCAAGAGACCCAGTACTTC.

This clonotype was counted ten times or more. This sequence joins TRBV5-1 and TRBJ2-7, with D perhaps being TRBD1 or TRBD2 (5 bases each). This CDR3 spans 13 amino acids. V lost 3 bases to trimming and J lost 6 bases, with 13 bases between them. Germline loops: CDR1 SGHRS, CDR2 YFSETQ. The CDR3 loop is CASSWGTPTEQYF. CDR3 coding DNA: TGCGCCAGCAGCTGGGGGACCCCTACCGAGCAGTACTTC.

This clonotype occurred a few times. V and J are TRBV10-3 and TRBJ2-3, with 8 bases fitting TRBD2. The V segment lost 6 bases and the J segment 5 bases; nucleotides outside the gene matches: 4. The CDR3 totals 13 residues. Germline CDR1 is ENHRY and CDR2 is SYGVKD. For the CDR3, the DNA is TGTGCCATCAGAGTTCTAGCGGGAGATACGCAGTATTTT. It codes for CAIRVLAGDTQYF.

This clonotype came up a few times. The genes are TRBV6-1 and TRBJ1-2; D may be TRBD1 (5 bases). The germline V and J ends were trimmed by 0 bases and 8 bases, with 16 bases remaining between them. The length of the CDR3 is 15 residues. Germline CDR1 is MNHNS and CDR2 is SASEGT. The CDR3 DNA is TGTGCCAGCAGTGAAGCGACAGTCCAATCACGGGGCTACACCTTC. This encodes CASSEATVQSRGYTF.

This clonotype was detected only a few times. The chain couples TRBV29-1 to TRBJ2-3, with D perhaps matching TRBD2 (5 bases). V was pared by 8 bases and J by 5 bases, with 14 bases between. Germline V gene lookup returns CDR1 SQVTM and CDR2 ANQGSEA. The CDR3 has 12 amino acids. This CDR3 reads CSPKEVLDTQYF. Here the CDR3 DNA reads TGCAGCCCCAAGGAGGTTCTAGATACGCAGTATTTT.

At least ten counts were recorded for this clonotype. The J gene is TRBJ2-1, the V gene TRBV18, with 9 bases identical to TRBD2. The junction had 16 bases not matched to a gene; V was cut back by 7 bases and J by 9 bases. This CDR3 is 16 amino acids long. Germline V gene lookup returns CDR1 KGHSH and CDR2 LQKENI. This CDR3 is CASFHEVSGRNVEQFF. As DNA, the CDR3 is TGTGCCAGCTTTCACGAGGTTAGCGGGAGAAACGTTGAGCAGTTCTTC.

CDR3 in amino acids: CASSLNRGRSTDTQYF. CDR3 bases: TGTGCCAGCAGCTTGAATAGGGGGAGAAGCACAGATACGCAGTATTTT. J is TRBJ2-3 and V is TRBV5-6, with D possibly TRBD1 on 6 matching bases. This CDR3 contains 16 residues. Per the germline V gene, CDR1 is SGHDT and CDR2 is YYEEEE. With 1 base removed from V and 0 bases from J, the gap between germline ends came to 12 bases.

In this sample, this clonotype turned up a few times. The gene calls are TRBV6-6 and TRBJ1-2; TRBD1 aligns across 7 bases. CDR3 length equals 12 residues. The trim removed 6 bases at V and 7 bases at J, leaving 5 bases unmatched. Germline V gives CDR1 MNHNY, CDR2 SVGAGI (reference sequence). CDR3 in amino acids: CASSRNRGGYTF. In nucleotides, the CDR3 is TGTGCCAGCAGCCGGAACAGGGGTGGCTACACCTTC.

The chain carries TRBV10-1 and TRBJ2-1; 8 bases are shared with TRBD2. The V segment lost 0 bases and the J segment 8 bases; nucleotides outside the gene matches: 15. Germline V CDR1 and CDR2: WNHNN, SYGVQD (reference sequence). This CDR3 is built from 18 residues. This CDR3 is CASSESTPGAGVNDEQFF. CDR3 sequence (DNA): TGCGCCAGCAGTGAGTCGACCCCGGGAGCGGGAGTGAACGATGAGCAGTTCTTC.

This clonotype was recorded at least ten times. This chain joins TRBV3-1 and TRBJ2-7; D is unresolved. The V end was cut by 2 bases, the J end by 4 bases, with 6 bases between. CDR1 and CDR2 (germline): LGHDT, YNNKEL (reference sequence). The CDR3 covers 12 residues. CDR3 in amino acids: CASSQRQYEQYF. The DNA for the CDR3 is TGTGCCAGCAGCCAACGGCAGTACGAGCAGTACTTC.

Ten or more counts support this clonotype. The chain employs TRBV12-3 or TRBV12-4 and TRBJ1-2; D is perhaps TRBD1 (6 bases). This CDR3 comprises 14 residues. V was cut by 8 bases and J by 0 bases, with 13 bases left in between. The CDR3 DNA follows: TGTGCCAGCGGGGGCGTCCTCTCTAACTATGGCTACACCTTC. This gives the protein CASGGVLSNYGYTF.

CDR3 protein: CASSQEKGDSFLGAKNIQYF. CDR3 DNA: TGTGCCAGCAGCCAAGAAAAGGGGGACAGCTTCTTGGGGGCCAAAAACATTCAGTACTTC. The chain couples TRBV4-2 to TRBJ2-4; 7 positions match TRBD1. The CDR3 loop spans 20 amino acids. Trimming at V came to 0 bases and at J to 1 base, leaving 15 bases not matched to a gene. From germline, CDR1 is LGHNA and CDR2 YNFKEQ.

Written as DNA, the CDR3 is TGTGCCAGCAGCGTAGGTTTCGCAGGGCTCTATGGCTACACCTTC. Its protein is CASSVGFAGLYGYTF. The V and J genes are TRBV9 and TRBJ1-2, with D maybe TRBD1 (5 bases). This CDR3 has 15 residues. Germline V gene data show CDR1 as SGDLS and CDR2 as YYNGEE. Trimming pared 0 bases from V and 4 bases from J, leaving 13 bases between.

This clonotype was detected ten times or more. V usage is TRBV2 and J usage is TRBJ2-5, with a weak D call TRBD1 (7 bases). The CDR3 sequence is 14 residues long. Germline V gives CDR1 SNHLY, CDR2 FYNNEI. V dropped 0 bases and J dropped 7 bases, with 12 bases sitting between them. CDR3 sequence: CASSEARQGGTQYF. The DNA of the CDR3 is TGTGCCAGCAGTGAAGCGCGGCAGGGGGGGACCCAGTACTTC. The whole variable domain, remainder taken from reference TRBV2 and TRBJ2-5, is EPEVTQTPSHQVTQMGQEVILRCVPISNHLYFYWYRQILGQKVEFLVSFYNNEISEKSEIFDDQFSVERPDGSNFTLKIRSTKLEDSAMYFCASSEARQGGTQYFGPGTRLLVL.

This clonotype was counted a few times. The rearrangement uses TRBV7-2 and TRBJ1-3; the match to TRBD1 covers 9 bases. Germline V lookup: CDR1 SGHTA, CDR2 FQGNSA. The length of the CDR3 is 16 residues. Trimming at V came to 3 bases and at J to 9 bases, leaving 12 bases not matched to a gene. The CDR3 spells CASSFPRGQGFGTIYF. The CDR3 DNA reads as TGTGCCAGCAGCTTTCCGCGCGGACAGGGGTTCGGCACCATATATTTT.

This clonotype was observed a handful of times. CDR3 DNA sequence: TGTGCCATCAGTGAGCAGACTGAAGCTTTCTTT. Amino acid sequence: CAISEQTEAFF. J is TRBJ1-1 and V is TRBV10-3; D uncertain. V was pared by 2 bases and J by 5 bases, with 3 bases between. The CDR3 is made up of 11 amino acids. Per germline, CDR1 ENHRY and CDR2 SYGVKD.